The 23 T cell receptor beta chains below come from one sample, sequenced in a study of blood T cell repertoires in COVID-19. Only in-frame clones appear in the TCRdb table, and some are missing; sequencing was by immunoSEQ multiplex PCR. The table shows some 130,000 clones, with about four fifths occurring only once. Sequencing was done on a sample of peripheral blood. Receptors were obtained from a middle-aged man with active or convalescent COVID-19.

This clone was seen only a few times. J is TRBJ1-4 and V is TRBV29-1; a possible D gene is TRBD1 (5 bases). CDR1 and CDR2 from the germline V gene are SQVTM and ANQGSEA. This CDR3 has 14 amino acids. Trimming cost V 4 bases and J 2 bases, with 11 bases left between them. This chain's CDR3 is CSVADSSTNEKLFF. The CDR3 DNA follows: TGCAGCGTTGCAGACAGTTCCACTAATGAAAAACTGTTTTTT.

With respect to this clone: Compared with germline, one end of the junction differs, possibly owing to a read error. V and J are TRBV11-2 and TRBJ2-4; 9 positions agree with TRBD1. The germline V gene has CDR1 SGHAT and CDR2 FQNNGV. The CDR3 is made up of 11 amino acids. The CDR3: CASSSRDREKF. The CDR3 bases are TGTGCCAGCAGCTCTCGGGACAGGGAGAAATTC.

The V call is TRBV6-2 or TRBV6-3, the J call TRBJ2-7, with D maybe TRBD2 (5 bases). Trimming removed 6 bases at V and 3 bases at J, with 18 bases between. The CDR3 loop spans 15 amino acids. Per the germline V gene, CDR1 is MNHEY and CDR2 is SVGEGT. CDR3 protein: CASSSTPVGIYEQYF. CDR3 bases: TGTGCCAGCAGCTCCACTCCGGTCGGGATCTACGAGCAGTACTTC.

The CDR3 nucleotides are TGTGCCATCAGTGACCAGGGGACCGTCTATGGCTACACCTTC. Its translation is CAISDQGTVYGYTF. The chain employs TRBV10-3 and TRBJ1-2, with D tentatively TRBD1 (6 bases). The ends were cut back, 3 bases at V and 4 bases at J, with 12 bases in the middle. Germline CDR1 reads ENHRY; CDR2 reads SYGVKD. The length of the CDR3 is 14 residues.

This clone was recorded a few times. In nucleotides, the CDR3 is TGTGCCAGCAGCTCATCGGGAAAGGGGGCATACAATGAGCAGTTCTTC. It codes for CASSSSGKGAYNEQFF. V is TRBV11-2 and J is TRBJ2-1; 7 nucleotides agree with TRBD1. Trimming cost V 4 bases and J 4 bases; bases outside gene matches: 10. CDR1 and CDR2 (germline): SGHAT, FQNNGV. The CDR3 length is 16 residues.

This chain connects TRBV2 to TRBJ1-6; 7 nucleotides align to TRBD1. From germline, CDR1 is SNHLY and CDR2 FYNNEI. The J segment lost 5 bases and the V segment lost 7 bases, leaving 8 bases of the junction unmatched. CDR3 size: 15 residues. CDR3 sequence reads: CASKNRDSDNSPLHF. CDR3 DNA sequence: TGTGCCAGCAAGAACCGGGACAGCGATAATTCACCCCTCCACTTT. The variable domain in full, completed from reference TRBV2 and TRBJ1-6, reads EPEVTQTPSHQVTQMGQEVILRCVPISNHLYFYWYRQILGQKVEFLVSFYNNEISEKSEIFDDQFSVERPDGSNFTLKIRSTKLEDSAMYFCASKNRDSDNSPLHFGNGTRLTVT.

The chain is built from TRBV10-3 and TRBJ2-1, with TRBD1 matching over 10 bases. This CDR3 has 15 amino acids. Germline V lookup: CDR1 ENHRY, CDR2 SYGVKD. V was clipped by 3 bases and J by 6 bases; unmatched bases: 5. The CDR3 spells CAISDPGTGVNEQFF. CDR3 in DNA: TGTGCCATCAGTGATCCCGGGACAGGGGTCAATGAGCAGTTCTTC.

The chain couples TRBV7-2 to TRBJ1-5, with TRBD1 identical over 12 bases. This CDR3 region has 19 residues. V shed 5 bases and J 7 bases; nucleotides not matched to a gene: 18. Germline V gene data show CDR1 as SGHTA and CDR2 as FQGNSA. CDR3 region: CASSVTGTGGGGVPQPQHF. The CDR3 DNA sequence: TGTGCCAGCAGCGTCACCGGGACAGGGGGCGGAGGCGTTCCGCAGCCCCAGCATTTT.

With respect to this clone: The same CDR3 can be traced to other DNA sequences in this sample. The CDR3 is CASSQGRGGYTF. Written as DNA, the CDR3 is TGTGCCAGCAGCCAAGGCCGGGGGGGCTACACCTTC. This chain joins TRBV3-1 (or the pseudogene TRBV3-2) and TRBJ1-2; D may be TRBD1 (5 bases). The V end lost 1 base, the J end lost 8 bases, and 8 bases lay between the germline ends. The CDR3 runs to 12 residues. The germline V gene encodes CDR1 LGHDT and CDR2 YNNKEL (reference sequence).

V gene TRBV2 combines with J gene TRBJ2-1; 10 nucleotides line up with TRBD2. The CDR3 runs to 14 residues. V gave up 7 bases and J gave up 8 bases; unmatched junction bases: 8. CDR1 and CDR2 (germline): SNHLY, FYNNEI. CDR3 coding DNA: TGTGCCAGCAATTTAGCGGGGGGTCTCCATGAGCAGTTCTTC. It yields the protein CASNLAGGLHEQFF. Variable domain in full (rest from reference TRBV2 and TRBJ2-1): EPEVTQTPSHQVTQMGQEVILRCVPISNHLYFYWYRQILGQKVEFLVSFYNNEISEKSEIFDDQFSVERPDGSNFTLKIRSTKLEDSAMYFCASNLAGGLHEQFFGPGTRLTVL.

The genes are TRBV19 and TRBJ1-1, with a weak D call TRBD1 (6 bases). CDR1 LNHDA and CDR2 SQIVND come from the germline V gene (reference sequence). Trimming left V 7 bases short and J 1 base short, with 13 bases between. This CDR3 comprises 14 residues. The CDR3 is CASTLDSSNTEAFF. The CDR3 bases are TGTGCCAGTACCCTGGACAGCTCGAACACTGAAGCTTTCTTT.

This clone was found once. The genes are TRBV4-1 and TRBJ2-2; 12 bases fit TRBD1. Looked up from germline, CDR1 is MGHRA and CDR2 is YSYEKL. The CDR3 is 19 residues long. The ends lost 0 bases at V and 7 bases at J; junction bases unmatched: 12. This CDR3 reads CASSQDPSGDRGLFGELFF. CDR3 DNA: TGCGCCAGCAGCCAAGATCCGAGTGGGGACAGGGGGCTTTTCGGGGAGCTGTTTTTT.

The chain joins TRBV5-4 to TRBJ2-3, with TRBD1 as a possible D gene (6 bases). Trimming took 2 bases from V and 0 from J, leaving 13 bases between them. In germline, CDR1 is SGHNT, CDR2 YYREEE (reference sequence). This CDR3 region has 16 residues. The CDR3 spells CASSLDRLASTDTQYF. The CDR3 nucleotides read TGTGCCAGCAGCTTAGACAGGTTAGCTAGCACAGATACGCAGTATTTT.

This clone was recorded only once. V gene TRBV19 combines with J gene TRBJ1-5; 7 nucleotides align to TRBD1. Trimming took 7 bases from V and 6 from J; bases not matched to a gene: 6. Germline loops: CDR1 LNHDA, CDR2 SQIVND (reference sequence). The CDR3 contains 13 residues. As DNA, the CDR3 is TGTGCCAGTACCCGCGACAGGGCTCAGCCCCAGCATTTT. Protein product: CASTRDRAQPQHF.

This clone was recorded a few times. The J gene is TRBJ1-2, the V gene TRBV30; D unclear. Germline-derived CDR1 and CDR2 are GTSNPN and SVGIG (reference sequence). The CDR3 has 12 amino acids. V lost 1 base, J lost 4 bases, and 7 bases lay in between. Written as DNA, the CDR3 is TGTGCCTGGAGTGGTAGGAGCTATGGCTACACCTTC. Residues: CAWSGRSYGYTF.

The table lists this clone with a few counts. The chain is built from TRBV2 and TRBJ2-1; possible D gene TRBD2, 6 bases. Germline V lookup: CDR1 SNHLY, CDR2 FYNNEI. The CDR3 extends over 15 amino acids. With 4 bases removed from V and 5 bases from J, the gap between germline ends came to 15 bases. CDR3 region: CASSAPELADNEQFF. Written as DNA, the CDR3 is TGTGCCAGCAGTGCACCCGAACTAGCCGACAATGAGCAGTTCTTC.

This clone showed up just a few times. The rearrangement joins TRBV30 to TRBJ2-5; D is ambiguous. V was trimmed by 5 bases and J by 7 bases, leaving 17 bases between them. This CDR3 comprises 13 residues. Germline lookup yields CDR1 GTSNPN and CDR2 SVGIG (reference sequence). This CDR3 is CAWPLAPHGTQYF. In DNA, the CDR3 is TGTGCCTGGCCCCTGGCCCCCCATGGGACCCAGTACTTC.

J is TRBJ2-7 and V is TRBV6-5, with D possibly matching TRBD1 (5 bases). V was clipped by 7 bases and J by 5 bases, with 12 bases between them. The CDR3 consists of 12 residues. The germline CDR1 and CDR2 sequences are MNHEY and SVGAGI. The CDR3 loop is CASTTGLHEQYF. Written as DNA, the CDR3 is TGTGCCAGCACAACAGGTCTCCACGAGCAGTACTTC.

The sample holds one count of this clone. The chain has TRBV9 and TRBJ1-3; 8 bases agree with TRBD1. Per germline, CDR1 SGDLS and CDR2 YYNGEE. This CDR3 has 15 amino acids. After removal of 3 bases from V and 3 bases from J, the junction contained 5 bases not matched to a gene. In nucleotides, the CDR3 is TGTGCCAGCAGCGCCCGAACAGGGGGTGGAAACACCATATATTTT. This sequence encodes CASSARTGGGNTIYF.

V usage is TRBV10-3 and J usage is TRBJ1-4; 8 bases are shared with TRBD1. Germline CDR1 is ENHRY and CDR2 is SYGVKD. The CDR3 consists of 14 residues. V dropped 10 bases and J dropped 5; count of bases not matched to a gene: 9. The CDR3 sequence is CATQGALENEKLFF. CDR3 nucleotide sequence: TGTGCCACCCAGGGGGCGCTTGAGAATGAAAAACTGTTTTTT.

V is TRBV28 and J is TRBJ2-7; possible D gene TRBD1, 5 bases. CDR1 is MDHEN, CDR2 SYDVKM, per germline. Trimming shortened V by 3 bases and J by 3 bases, and 6 bases separated the two germline ends. The CDR3 totals 12 residues. CDR3 in amino acids: CASSFDSYEQYF. The CDR3 DNA reads TGTGCCAGCAGTTTTGACAGCTACGAGCAGTACTTC.

The rearrangement links TRBV16 to TRBJ1-4, with unresolved D. Germline assignment: CDR1 KGHSY and CDR2 FQNENV. The V end was cut by 0 bases, the J end by 8 bases, with 10 bases between. The CDR3 sequence is 14 residues long. CDR3 DNA: TGTGCCAGCAGCCAATCTTCCGCGGGGGAAAAACTGTTTTTT. This translates into CASSQSSAGEKLFF.

The genes are TRBV3-1 (or the pseudogene TRBV3-2) and TRBJ1-5; no definite D call. The germline gives CDR1 LGHDT, CDR2 YNNKEL (reference sequence). Trimming shortened V by 0 bases and J by 4 bases, and 10 bases separated the two germline ends. The length of the CDR3 is 15 residues. The CDR3, as DNA: TGTGCCAGCAGCCAAGATAATAGTAGAAATCAGCCCCAGCATTTT. Protein product: CASSQDNSRNQPQHF.